This T cell receptor (beta chain) came from a study of technical replicates of blood from a few donors. The V gene's germline CDR1 is KGHSH and CDR2 LQKENI. V gave up 3 bases and J gave up 2 bases, with 8 bases separating them. This CDR3 spans 13 amino acids. Profiled with immunoSEQ multiplex PCR; TCRdb holds only in-frame clones, not every one. This table has about 81,000 clones, 95% appearing once. The source is a human donor in good health. The rearrangement uses TRBV18 and TRBJ2-7; TRBD2 might be the D (6 bases). Material: T cells isolated from PBMCs. Here the CDR3 DNA reads TGTGCCAGCTCACCGGGACTTCCCTACGAGCAGTACTTC. Protein: CASSPGLPYEQYF. Combining the CDR3 with reference TRBV18 and TRBJ2-7 gives the whole variable domain NAGVMQNPRHLVRRRGQEARLRCSPMKGHSHVYWYRQLPEEGLKFMVYLQKENIIDESGMPKERFSAEFPKEGPSILRIQQVVRGDSAAYFCASSPGLPYEQYFGPGTRLTVT.